The present T cell receptor beta chain was sequenced within a study of T cells in Graves' hyperthyroidism and ophthalmopathy (dated by TCRdb to about 2019). Regarding the study in general: Peripheral blood samples were taken at the time of initial diagnosis, prior to any treatment. A discovery cohort of fewer than 110 patients, about 40 with Graves' ophthalmopathy and about 58 with stable Graves' hyperthyroidism, was used to find distinguishing TCR V-J signatures. Whether ophthalmopathy could be predicted prospectively was tested in an independent validation cohort made up of 18 to 20 hyperthyroidism patients plus 17 patients who later progressed to ophthalmopathy. The 85 to 100 discovery patients were randomly split 7:3 into training and test sets. Thyroid tissue and blood T-cell repertoires from six Graves' hyperthyroidism patients were also compared in the study. Once sampling was done, hyperthyroidism patients were given methimazole at a starting dose of 30 mg daily, whereas ophthalmopathy patients were given high-dose intravenous methylprednisolone. The paper describes TCR Vbeta CDR3 sequencing of around 140 peripheral blood samples, made up of 40 to 45 ophthalmopathy patients, approximately 73 hyperthyroidism patients and some 17 progressor patients.

TCR beta CDR3 regions were amplified from RNA transcripts. A first-round RT-PCR of the TCR CDR3 used the HTBI primer set with the Qiagen OneStep RT-PCR kit. Libraries were constructed in a second round of multiplex PCR, after which size selection and purification were performed. Paired-end sequencing of the libraries was performed with 100 bp reads on an Illumina HiSeq2000. From the authors' description of their analysis: Raw data were processed with SOAPnuke, discarding reads with adapters, uncalled bases, mean Phred below 15, or no exact constant-primer or identifier match. COPE v1.2.5 was used to merge high-quality paired reads, and clonotypes were defined as unique nucleotide sequences. Clonotypes were aligned to IMGT TRBV, TRBD and TRBJ reference segments using MiTCR v1.1. The analysis was restricted to V-J combinations with a frequency above 0.0001, which together covered roughly 99% of the repertoires. A TCS score was defined as the ratio between F50 (clonal expansion) and ExV (chaos), using BLOSUM62-based TCRdist between CDR3 peptides within each V-J. Welch's t-statistics and random forest reduced fewer than 550 V-J features to fewer than 15, which were used in a naive Bayes classifier (R e1071). Clones were called with MiXCR by TCRdb after fastp trimmed the public reads at Q25, and only in-frame beta chains were retained. Each record represents a unique CDR3 protein, reported with the most common genes and DNA among its rows. What appears here as the V and J calls and clone size reflects TCRdb's work, not the paper's. This sample has 550,000 to 600,000 distinct CDR3 sequences in its table, and approximately 16% of those were observed once. The top ten hold around a sixth of the sample.

Stable Graves' hyperthyroidism was defined as the absence of progression to ophthalmopathy over 18 months of follow-up. Hyperthyroidism patients were aged 18 to 65 years and newly diagnosed, with disease duration of less than 2 months. Any patient with an uncontrolled infection, another autoimmune disease, pregnancy or lactation was excluded. Diagnoses relied on clinical symptoms, serum thyroxine and TRAb, thyroid ultrasound and orbital computed tomography. Ficoll-Paque density gradient centrifugation was used to isolate PBMCs from approximately 11 ml of fresh peripheral blood. Total RNA was extracted with Trizol reagent, and quality was checked on an Agilent 2100 Bioanalyzer. The table lists this clonotype with many counts. No antigen is known for it. Within one base of it there is no much larger clone, and no base qualities were kept. Trimming removed 2 bases from V and 8 bases from J; the gene matches leave 9 bases unexplained. The CDR3 runs 15 residues from the cysteine to the phenylalanine. Just CDR3 DNA is preserved here, 45 bases in frame from base 1. From the germline V gene, CDR1 is KGHSH and CDR2 is LQKENI.

Results the study describes overall, beyond this receptor: Sample size was not statistically predetermined, and investigators were not blinded to group allocation. Most expanded thyroid clonotypes (frequency above 0.001) were also found in blood, which suggests that blood repertoires may mirror thyroid immune responses. In validation, progression to ophthalmopathy was predicted by the model with 70% to 71% sensitivity and 72% to 85% specificity, a median of about 6.8 months before onset. A model built on a 13 V-J signature distinguished ophthalmopathy from stable hyperthyroidism, reaching 85% to 90% sensitivity and 81.08% specificity in cross-validation and 80%/75% in testing.

The V gene is TRBV18 and the J gene is TRBJ2-1, with 7 bases aligning to TRBD2. The sequencing input was blood. The receptor's source is a woman in her late teens or twenties with Graves' hyperthyroidism. The nucleotides are TGTGCCAGCTCACCAGCGGGAGCCGCTAGGGATGAGCAGTTCTTC. This codes for CASSPAGAARDEQFF.